This paragraph reports one TCR beta chain. As yet, its antigen is unknown. PCR involved 60 Vbeta and 13 Jbeta primers. The repertoire was sequenced with immunoSEQ multiplex PCR; TCRdb's copy has only in-frame clones and lacks some. This sample carries 150,000 to 200,000 clones, over 70% of them seen once, and the ten largest clones take roughly 2%. The entry originates in a study of cytomegalovirus exposure and HLA in healthy donors. Study information: Most donors, more than 80% of a few hundred genotyped, fell in the Caucasian-associated ancestry cluster.

General study findings and limits: A later analysis, which compared TCR beta chains of equal frequency, found the HLA-associated ones more clonally expanded. Looking again later, the authors saw that most CMV-associated TCR beta chains seemed HLA-restricted.

CDR1 and CDR2 (germline): SGHRS, YFSETQ. Trimming shortened V by 4 bases and J by 0 bases, and 16 bases separated the two germline ends. The CDR3 is 16 amino acids. J is TRBJ1-1 and V is TRBV5-1; the D is unclear. The material sequenced was PBMCs. This sequence was found in a young woman in good health and CMV-seropositive. CDR3 in DNA: TGCGCCAGCAGCCCTCAGATACAGACCATGAACACTGAAGCTTTCTTT. It translates to CASSPQIQTMNTEAFF. Supplemented by reference TRBV5-1 and TRBJ1-1, the full variable domain reads KAGVTQTPRYLIKTRGQQVTLSCSPISGHRSVSWYQQTPGQGLQFLFEYFSETQRNKGNFPGRFSGRQFSNSRSEMNVSTLELGDSALYLCASSPQIQTMNTEAFFGQGTRLTVV.